Below are 28 T cell receptor beta chains sequenced from a single sample in a study of OX40 agonist ivuxolimab in advanced cancers. Data came from immunoSEQ multiplex PCR; TCRdb stores just in-frame clones and leaves some out. The sample includes about 120,000 clones, around 91% seen only once; the top ten take more than 0.45%. Material: CD4+ or CD8+ T cells sorted from blood, obtained in a trial of the OX40 agonist ivuxolimab. The source is an adult with an advanced solid tumor such as melanoma, head and neck, liver or kidney cancer.

The chain carries TRBV30 and TRBJ1-6, with 8 bases identical to TRBD1. Germline V lookup: CDR1 GTSNPN, CDR2 SVGIG (reference sequence). The CDR3 runs 12 residues. V trimming: 7 bases; J trimming: 9 bases; junction bases outside the gene matches: 5. CDR3 loop: CASDREFSPLHF. The CDR3 DNA is TGTGCCTCGGACAGGGAATTTTCACCCCTCCACTTT.

The V gene is TRBV6-1, the J gene TRBJ1-5, with D uncertain. Germline lookup yields CDR1 MNHNS and CDR2 SASEGT. Trimming took off 3 bases at V and 3 bases at J, with 12 bases between the two ends. The CDR3 is 15 residues long. CDR3 DNA sequence: TGTGCCAGCAGTGAGATGGGCTCTACCAATCAGCCCCAGCATTTT. Protein sequence: CASSEMGSTNQPQHF.

V is TRBV7-9 and J is TRBJ2-7; D is possibly TRBD2 (5 bases). V lost 0 bases and J 0 bases, leaving 9 bases between the germline ends. The V gene's germline CDR1 is SEHNR and CDR2 FQNEAQ (reference sequence). The CDR3 totals 15 residues. The CDR3 protein is CASSLAASSSYEQYF. The CDR3 region has the DNA TGTGCCAGCAGCTTAGCAGCTAGCAGCTCCTACGAGCAGTACTTC.

The chain combines TRBV7-9 with TRBJ2-3; TRBD2 aligns across 9 bases. The V segment lost 8 bases and the J segment 1 base; nucleotides outside the gene matches: 10. Germline lookup yields CDR1 SEHNR and CDR2 FQNEAQ (reference sequence). The CDR3 loop spans 16 amino acids. The CDR3 coding sequence is TGTGCCAGCCAAGCGGGGGGTCATCACGGCACAGATACGCAGTATTTT. Translated: CASQAGGHHGTDTQYF.

The chain combines TRBV18 with TRBJ2-7; D may match TRBD1 or TRBD2 (6 bases each). The germline V gene encodes CDR1 KGHSH and CDR2 LQKENI. The CDR3 loop spans 14 amino acids. With 6 bases removed from V and 5 bases from J, the gap between germline ends came to 17 bases. CDR3 sequence: CASSPSLGGNEQYF. DNA of the CDR3: TGTGCCAGCTCTCCCTCCCTCGGGGGCAACGAGCAGTACTTC. The complete variable domain, with remaining parts taken from reference TRBV18 and TRBJ2-7, reads NAGVMQNPRHLVRRRGQEARLRCSPMKGHSHVYWYRQLPEEGLKFMVYLQKENIIDESGMPKERFSAEFPKEGPSILRIQQVVRGDSAAYFCASSPSLGGNEQYFGPGTRLTVT.

V is TRBV10-3 and J is TRBJ2-5; TRBD1 agrees at 12 bases. CDR3 size: 16 residues. The V gene end was trimmed by 3 bases and the J gene end by 4 bases; junction bases not matched to a gene: 6. Germline-derived CDR1 and CDR2 are ENHRY and SYGVKD. The CDR3 region is CAISEGTGGRRETQYF. CDR3 sequence (DNA): TGTGCCATCAGTGAAGGGACAGGGGGCCGTCGAGAGACCCAGTACTTC.

The rearrangement joins TRBV7-8 to TRBJ2-5; D uncertain. The CDR3 runs to 14 residues. The ends were cut back, 2 bases at V and 1 base at J, with 8 bases in the middle. The germline CDR1 and CDR2 sequences are SGHVS and FQNEAQ. CDR3 bases: TGTGCCAGCAGCTTACCAGCCTTCCAAGAGACCCAGTACTTC. Translation gives CASSLPAFQETQYF.

This chain joins TRBV19 and TRBJ1-6; D gene uncertain. Germline-derived CDR1 and CDR2 are LNHDA and SQIVND (reference sequence). Trimming stripped 0 bases from V and 10 bases from J, with 19 bases between. The CDR3 has 17 residues. The CDR3 DNA is TGTGCCAGTAGTATAGATCCGGCCGCCGGGGTACGGTCACCCCTCCACTTT. This translates into CASSIDPAAGVRSPLHF. Variable domain in full (rest from reference TRBV19 and TRBJ1-6): DGGITQSPKYLFRKEGQNVTLSCEQNLNHDAMYWYRQDPGQGLRLIYYSQIVNDFQKGDIAEGYSVSREKKESFPLTVTSAQKNPTAFYLCASSIDPAAGVRSPLHFGNGTRLTVT.

This chain connects TRBV15 to TRBJ2-5, with 9 bases lining up with TRBD2. CDR3 length equals 15 residues. Germline V gives CDR1 LNHNV, CDR2 YYDKDF (reference sequence). J lost 5 bases, V lost 0 bases, and 4 bases had no gene match. The CDR3 loop reads CATSRDPSGRETQYF. For the CDR3, the DNA is TGTGCCACCAGCAGAGATCCCAGCGGGAGGGAGACCCAGTACTTC.

V and J are TRBV18 and TRBJ2-7; a possible D gene is TRBD1 (5 bases). The V gene lost 2 bases and the J gene lost 3 bases, with 14 bases spanning the gap. This CDR3 spans 15 amino acids. Looked up from germline, CDR1 is KGHSH and CDR2 is LQKENI. The CDR3 nucleotides are TGTGCCAGCTCACCAGGGCAGGGTGTAAACTACGAGCAGTACTTC. This gives the protein CASSPGQGVNYEQYF.

The J gene is TRBJ2-6, the V gene TRBV30; no clear D gene. The V end was cut by 4 bases, the J end by 1 base, with 20 bases between. This CDR3 is built from 18 residues. Germline-derived CDR1 and CDR2 are GTSNPN and SVGIG (reference sequence). The CDR3 region has the DNA TGTGCCTGGACCATCAAACCGGGTCGAATTTCTGGGGCCAACGTCCTGACTTTC. Translating it yields CAWTIKPGRISGANVLTF.

This rearrangement joins TRBV28 to TRBJ1-3, with D possibly being TRBD1 (6 bases). Germline-derived CDR1 and CDR2 are MDHEN and SYDVKM. CDR3 length: 15 amino acids. V shed 1 base and J shed 1 base, with 8 bases lying between them. CDR3 bases: TGTGCCAGCAGTTTATATACAGGGTCTGGAAACACCATATATTTT. This gives the protein CASSLYTGSGNTIYF.

V usage is TRBV7-9 and J usage is TRBJ1-3; D call uncertain. V was pared by 5 bases and J by 2 bases, with 4 bases between. The germline gives CDR1 SEHNR, CDR2 FQNEAQ (reference sequence). There are 12 residues in the CDR3. The CDR3 loop reads CASSPAGNTIYF. The DNA of the CDR3 is TGTGCCAGCAGCCCGGCTGGAAACACCATATATTTT.

The V gene is TRBV5-1, the J gene TRBJ1-2, with D uncertain. CDR1 and CDR2 from the germline V gene are SGHRS and YFSETQ. Trimming stripped 0 bases from V and 4 bases from J, with 7 bases between. This CDR3 region has 13 residues. CDR3 coding DNA: TGCGCCAGCAGCTTGGCCTTAGGCTATGGCTACACCTTC. It is translated as CASSLALGYGYTF.

The rearrangement links TRBV30 to TRBJ1-2; 7 bases agree with TRBD1. The ends lost 6 bases at V and 4 bases at J; junction bases unmatched: 8. Germline V gives CDR1 GTSNPN, CDR2 SVGIG (reference sequence). The CDR3 spans 13 residues. The CDR3 nucleotides read TGTGCCTGTACCGACAGGGCCGCCTATGGCTACACCTTC. Protein sequence: CACTDRAAYGYTF.

This clone was seen only once. The genes are TRBV9 and TRBJ2-1; D perhaps matches TRBD2 (7 bases). V shed 7 bases and J shed 3 bases, with 17 bases lying between them. CDR1 and CDR2 from the germline V gene are SGDLS and YYNGEE. This CDR3 has 15 amino acids. CDR3 amino acids: CASPHEGGGYNEQFF. Written as DNA, the CDR3 is TGTGCCAGCCCCCACGAAGGGGGGGGCTACAATGAGCAGTTCTTC.

The chain carries TRBV10-1 and TRBJ2-2, with a tentative D call TRBD2 (6 bases). V was pared by 3 bases and J by 6 bases, with 17 bases between. Per germline, CDR1 WNHNN and CDR2 SYGVQD (reference sequence). The CDR3 consists of 16 residues. The CDR3 region is CASSDRGTLLSGELFF. In DNA form, the CDR3 reads TGCGCCAGCAGTGATCGGGGGACCCTGCTGTCCGGGGAGCTGTTTTTT.

The gene calls are TRBV7-2 and TRBJ2-7, with D possibly TRBD1 on 5 matching bases. CDR3 length equals 16 residues. The V and J ends lost 0 bases and 2 bases respectively, with 14 bases between them. Germline CDR1 and CDR2: SGHTA and FQGNSA. The CDR3 DNA follows: TGTGCCAGCAGCTTAGCCCCCGGCCAGGGCCCCTACGAGCAGTACTTC. Translating it yields CASSLAPGQGPYEQYF.

The V gene is TRBV4-3, the J gene TRBJ1-6, with no clear D. Trimming pared 0 bases from V and 9 bases from J, leaving 12 bases between. Germline V gene data show CDR1 as LGHNA and CDR2 as YSLEER. The CDR3 has 15 residues. CDR3 protein: CASSQDLGGGSPLHF. DNA for the CDR3: TGCGCCAGCAGCCAAGATTTGGGCGGTGGTTCACCCCTCCACTTT.

The V call is TRBV5-4, the J call TRBJ1-2; weak D call: TRBD1 (5 bases). Trimming left V 0 bases short and J 2 bases short, with 8 bases between. Germline V CDR1 and CDR2: SGHNT, YYREEE (reference sequence). This CDR3 contains 14 residues. The CDR3 reads CASSLEWGNYGYTF. The DNA for the CDR3 is TGTGCCAGCAGCTTGGAATGGGGGAACTATGGCTACACCTTC. The full variable domain, with the rest looked up from reference TRBV5-4 and TRBJ1-2, is ETGVTQSPTHLIKTRGQQVTLRCSSQSGHNTVSWYQQALGQGPQFIFQYYREEENGRGNFPPRFSGLQFPNYSSELNVNALELDDSALYLCASSLEWGNYGYTFGSGTRLTVV.

This chain connects TRBV7-2 to TRBJ2-3, with D perhaps assigned TRBD1 or TRBD2 (6 bases each). The CDR3 consists of 16 residues. V was cut by 1 base and J by 0 bases, with 11 bases left in between. The germline V gene has CDR1 SGHTA and CDR2 FQGNSA. For the CDR3, the DNA is TGTGCCAGCAGCTTAGTCGGGGGCACTAGCACAGATACGCAGTATTTT. It yields the protein CASSLVGGTSTDTQYF.

The genes are TRBV30 and TRBJ2-2; D remains ambiguous. Trimming cost V 3 bases and J 3 bases, with 11 bases left between them. This CDR3 is 14 amino acids long. Germline loops: CDR1 GTSNPN, CDR2 SVGIG (reference sequence). The CDR3 nucleotides are TGTGCCTGGAGGGCTGGAACTCACACCGGGGAGCTGTTTTTT. Its protein is CAWRAGTHTGELFF.

This CDR3 reads CAIPRLGPRSWSPLHF. The CDR3 nucleotides are TGTGCCATTCCCCGCTTGGGTCCTCGCTCGTGGTCACCCCTCCACTTT. The gene calls are TRBV19 and TRBJ1-6; D not certain. The germline V gene has CDR1 LNHDA and CDR2 SQIVND (reference sequence). V dropped 10 bases and J dropped 10 bases, with 26 bases sitting between them. This CDR3 comprises 16 residues.

The chain recombines TRBV5-5 with TRBJ1-4; no clear D. Germline CDR1 and CDR2: SGHKS and YYEKEE (reference sequence). This CDR3 is 15 amino acids long. V shed 1 base and J shed 0 bases, with 7 bases lying between them. CDR3 coding DNA: TGTGCCAGCAGCTTGATGAGAACAACTAATGAAAAACTGTTTTTT. It translates to CASSLMRTTNEKLFF.

The chain uses TRBV29-1 and TRBJ2-2; TRBD2 is a possible D gene (6 bases). Germline V gene sequence: CDR1 SQVTM, CDR2 ANQGSEA. CDR3 length: 14 amino acids. V dropped 4 bases and J dropped 1 base, with 10 bases sitting between them. CDR3 region: CSVGVGGNTGELFF. DNA of the CDR3: TGCAGCGTTGGGGTCGGGGGGAACACCGGGGAGCTGTTTTTT.

The chain carries TRBV11-2 and TRBJ2-4; D is uncertain. Germline lookup yields CDR1 SGHAT and CDR2 FQNNGV. This CDR3 spans 17 amino acids. Trimming stripped 5 bases from V and 1 base from J, with 18 bases between. Here the CDR3 DNA reads TGTGCCAGCAGCCCCTATAGTCCGCCTGGGGCCAAAAACATTCAGTACTTC. Its protein product is CASSPYSPPGAKNIQYF.

V and J are TRBV7-2 and TRBJ1-2, with 9 bases matching TRBD1. V lost 5 bases to trimming and J lost 5 bases; unmatched junction nucleotides: 9. The CDR3 contains 15 residues. Germline CDR1 reads SGHTA; CDR2 reads FQGNSA. CDR3 nucleotide sequence: TGTGCCAGCAGCCTAGGCGGGACAGGGCCTTATGGCTACACCTTC. Protein sequence: CASSLGGTGPYGYTF.

The V gene is TRBV6-6, the J gene TRBJ2-7; D might be TRBD1 (6 bases). The length of the CDR3 is 13 residues. Germline V gene data show CDR1 as MNHNY and CDR2 as SVGAGI (reference sequence). The ends were cut back, 2 bases at V and 5 bases at J, with 10 bases in the middle. CDR3 in DNA: TGTGCCAGCAGTTACCCTACAGGGAACGAGCAGTACTTC. This translates into CASSYPTGNEQYF.